This T cell receptor beta chain stems from a study of T cells in Graves' hyperthyroidism and ophthalmopathy. General study results and limits: Blood also carried most thyroid clonotypes expanded above 0.001. A median about 6.2 months before onset, the model predicted ophthalmopathy.

This clonotype was observed at least ten times. Antigen specificity is unknown. Inclusion characteristics of ophthalmopathy patients comprised a Clinical Activity Score of at least 3, a NOSPECS grade of at least 4, and duration under 3 months. Germline CDR1 and CDR2: MDHEN and SYDVKM. Trimming shortened V by 8 bases and J by 2 bases, and 12 bases separated the two germline ends. This CDR3 spans 13 amino acids. TCR beta CDR3 regions were amplified from RNA. Initially, a first-round RT-PCR of the TCR CDR3 employed the HTBI primer set. MiXCR, run by TCRdb on the multiplex PCR reads, gives a single entry per CDR3 protein. The sample holds about 350,000 distinct CDR3 sequences, around 18% seen once.

This receptor was taken from a woman between 40 and 55 years old with Graves' ophthalmopathy. This chain connects TRBV28 to TRBJ1-2; D may be TRBD1 (6 bases). Specimen: blood. CDR3 loop: CASGQRTNYGYTF. DNA of the CDR3: TGTGCCAGCGGACAGCGGACCAACTATGGCTACACCTTC.